The subject of this entry is one T cell receptor (beta chain). The sample holds a few counts of this clone. This receptor's antigen is unknown. Base qualities are not at hand, and no much larger clone is one base apart. V is reduced by 0 bases and J by 3 bases, leaving a spacing of 12 bases between them. Including cysteine and phenylalanine, the CDR3 has 15 amino acids. Left in the record is the CDR3 DNA by itself, 45 bases read in frame from the first base. From the germline V gene, CDR1 is SGDLS and CDR2 is YYNGEE. This entry belongs to a study of cytomegalovirus exposure and HLA in healthy donors (TCRdb year 2017). Some background on the complete study: In an earlier analysis of roughly 500 of the donors, around 290 Gb of sequence data and 100 million or so unique TCR beta sequences from 150 million to 200 million T cells were reported. Roughly 310 gigabases of sequencing data and roughly 90 million unique TCR sequences were included in an early release covering several hundred HLA-typed donors. The genetic ancestry cluster associated with self-reported Caucasian donors included about 81% of the roughly 400 genotyped donors. The aim of the study was to test whether cataloging public T cell receptors could identify signatures of past pathogen exposure. The study used immunosequencing to profile the T cell repertoires of under 700 subjects and linked those repertoires to cytomegalovirus serostatus. In addition to the first cohort of 650 to 800 subjects, a separate validation cohort of approximately 120 different subjects was used. High-throughput TCR immunosequencing, statistical association of individual TCRs with disease status, and machine learning were combined to predict cytomegalovirus infection status. To study patterns of TCR occurrence, a later analysis re-analyzed previously published TCR beta repertoires from around 670 donors and added high-resolution HLA genotyping. In the later analysis, no new phenotypic data were used to find candidate immune exposures; instead, reliance was placed on TCR beta sequences and their occurrence across donors. An earlier analysis of 587 of the donors used high-throughput TCR beta sequencing to judge whether each TCR beta V gene segment behaved as functional or pseudogenic. Alongside the repertoire data, information on donor age, sex, ethnicity and CMV serostatus was compiled. A later genetic analysis used genome-wide SNP genotypes for about 65% of the roughly 700 donors, treating that subset as a discovery cohort. All discovery cohort repertoires had been generated using a single sequencing platform. HLA typing included class I and class II loci at four-digit resolution. Typing coverage varied by locus: roughly 629-640 donors for A, B, C, DRB1 and DQB1; 500 to 550 for DQA1; about 590 for DPA1; 450 to 480 for DPB1. Because of strong linkage in the cohort, roughly five DR-DQ haplotypes were treated as single units for association and clustering. Across approximately 420 genotyped donors of the cohort, an average of about 250,000 unique TCR beta nucleotide sequences per donor were sequenced, and about a sixth of those sequences were non-productive.

The library was produced with the immunoSEQ multiplex PCR assay. For the multiplex PCR, a mixture combining 60 forward primers for TCR Vbeta segments and 13 reverse primers for TCR Jbeta segments was used. Amplification of the CDR3 region of rearranged TCR beta genes was performed with a multiplex PCR assay on genomic DNA. The Illumina HiSeq System was used to sequence the amplified TCR beta libraries as 87-base-pair reads. The original pipeline was this. Across the roughly 600 repertoires, a later analysis counted around 80 million unique TCR beta chains, 9.5 million to 13 million of which were shared by at least two donors. To remove PCR and sequencing errors, raw reads were error-corrected and collapsed into unique sequences using a nearest-neighbor algorithm that merged closely related sequences. To assign V, D and J gene segments, CDR3 sequences were aligned to IMGT reference sequences. For a sequence to be retained, a match of at least six nucleotides to both a V gene segment and a J gene segment was required. A rearrangement was called productive if the CDR3 had no stop codons and remained in frame with V and J, and every other rearrangement was called non-productive. CDR3 was defined according to IMGT convention as the region running from the second conserved V-encoded cysteine to the conserved J-encoded phenylalanine. The earlier analysis of 587 of the donors excluded sequences that lacked an unambiguous match to a single V gene segment. In an earlier analysis of around 590 of the donors, a V segment was called functional when productive rearrangements were above 56.7%, and segregating when the standard deviation between donors exceeded 5%. A statistical classification framework was built to diagnose cytomegalovirus status from the catalog of TCR beta chain sequences. In a later analysis, V and J genes were assigned by comparing TCR nucleotide sequences against IMGT/GENE-DB human TR gene sequences. Using the TCRdist pipeline, a later analysis assigned CDR3 sequences along with most-parsimonious VDJ recombination scenarios. In a later analysis, each TCR beta chain was defined by its CDR3 amino acid sequence together with its V-gene family, and reads without a unique V-gene family were excluded. A later analysis removed 550 to 650 highly shared, low-generation-probability nucleotide sequences to deal with suspected cross-contamination and a sequencing artifact. A later analysis calculated a clonal expansion index for each public chain from normalized within-repertoire ranks of inferred template counts. A later analysis computed generation probabilities with a VDJ recombination model fitted to out-of-frame rearrangements, and checked the results against IGoR. A later analysis scored TCR-TCR, TCR-HLA and TCR-CMV co-occurrence with hypergeometric tests, applying a repertoire-size bias correction to TCR pairs. False discovery rates were estimated in a later analysis by permuting HLA or CMV assignments 20 times. In a later analysis, co-occurring TCRs were grouped with DBSCAN, and TCRdist sequence similarity was added when clustering was performed within HLA-allele-positive subsets. For co-occurrence clustering, repertoires with fewer than 30,000 or more than 120,000 public chains were excluded, along with about five repertoires with anomalous nucleotide sharing. TCRdb's version of the immuneACCESS table is confined to in-frame rearrangements and falls short of the full clone set. An unresolved V gene accounts for under half of the shortfall where checked; the remainder is of unknown origin. V and J calls and clone size come straight from that table; D and trimming were deduced from the DNA. The sample has tens of thousands of clones on record, less than 80% of them singletons. Approximately 8.9% of the sample rests with the top ten.

What the work shows at the level of the full study, not this receptor alone: In a later analysis, several top co-occurrence clusters were reported to appear linked to parvovirus B19, influenza, CMV and Epstein-Barr virus. A later genetic analysis reported fewer N-insertions in productive TCRs among donors in an Asian-associated ancestry cluster than the roughly 620-donor mean. Because some donors lacked HLA typing at each locus, the association tests relied only on the typed subset. Sequencing depth was assumed to be roughly uniform across donors in the presence/absence analyses, though that assumption may not hold. Most TCR sequences were seen in very few donors, while some public TCRs were found in many individuals. The authors suggested that the approach could potentially be extended to other disease states and immunological phenotypes. In this cohort, only TCR beta chains were sequenced, and detectable features were limited by the absence of alpha or paired-chain data. Immune exposure information for the cohort was limited to CMV serostatus. In a later analysis, most CMV-associated TCR beta chains were found to appear HLA-restricted, with HLA associations seemingly driven largely by CMV exposure. A total of fewer than 200 TCR beta chains were listed by the study as associated with cytomegalovirus. The classifier was reported to diagnose cytomegalovirus status with high specificity and sensitivity in both the original and validation cohorts. Some IMGT-functional V segments, including TRBV6-2 and TRBV6-3, could not be distinguished by the 87-base-pair reads and were therefore excluded. When HLA alleles, especially DR and DQ, strongly co-occurred, attributing TCR associations to individual alleles was difficult. A later analysis found that HLA-associated TCR beta chains were more clonally expanded and had lower generation probabilities than equally common non-associated chains. A group of highly shared sequence variants was considered likely to be a technical artifact of the sequencing pipeline. A further reported finding was that TCR beta sequences accurately predicted the HLA-A and HLA-B alleles for most subjects in the first cohort. An association between a missense DCLRE1C variant and V-gene and J-gene trimming of TCR beta chains was found in a later genetic analysis and replicated in an independent cohort. A few of the identified cytomegalovirus-associated TCR beta chains were confirmed in vitro to be specific for cytomegalovirus antigens. Because counts were too low, roughly 17 rarely observed V segments, including chromosome 9 orphons, were left out of the earlier analysis of a few hundred of the donors. A later analysis found that TCR association rates varied across HLA loci, with DRB1 alleles showing the most associated TCRs and HLA-C alleles the fewest. Broadly in line with IMGT annotations, most TCR beta V segments showed up in productive rearrangements about 87% or about 30% of the time in an earlier analysis of 587 of the donors. Correlated functional status among segregating V segments might be attributable to linkage disequilibrium, but an unknown experimental factor could not be ruled out. In a later analysis, 16,951 TCR beta sequences were associated with specific HLA alleles at a false discovery rate of 0.05.

The cohort comprised around 700 healthy bone marrow donors. All cohort members were sampled while nominally healthy, although unrecorded immune exposures were likely present. The donor was CMV seropositive and belonged to the group of over 250 seropositive cohort members. Every donor gave a peripheral blood sample, and the peripheral blood mononuclear cells from that sample were used for TCR beta sequencing. The Qiagen DNeasy Blood Extraction Kit was used to extract genomic DNA from the blood cell samples. The material sequenced was PBMCs. The TCR sequence derives from a middle-aged woman in good health and CMV-seropositive. Here the chain combines TRBV9 and TRBJ1-2, with a tentative D gene TRBD1 over 5 matching bases. The DNA sequence is given as TGTGCCAGCAGCGTAGAGCTAGGGGAGGACTATGGCTACACCTTC. It translates to CASSVELGEDYGYTF.